The 2 T cell receptor beta chains given below trace back to one sample, sequenced in a study of identical twins. From the 5' RACE reads, TCRdb called clonotypes with MiXCR, one entry per CDR3 protein. The table records about 490,000 distinct CDR3 sequences, roughly 15% of them present only once. This same sample was also part of a study on yellow fever vaccine responses in identical twins.

Sequencing was performed on CD4+ T cells sorted from blood. The receptors originated from a woman between 18 and 29 years old in good health.

The chain has TRBV2 and TRBJ2-1; TRBD2 matches at 11 bases. Germline V CDR1 and CDR2: SNHLY, FYNNEI. This CDR3 has 15 amino acids. Trimming at V came to 5 bases and at J to 9 bases, leaving 9 bases not matched to a gene. The CDR3 loop reads CASSQKLAGVVEQFF. In DNA, the CDR3 is TGTGCCAGCAGTCAAAAACTAGCGGGAGTGGTTGAGCAGTTCTTC. Full variable domain (outside the CDR3, taken from reference TRBV2 and TRBJ2-1): EPEVTQTPSHQVTQMGQEVILRCVPISNHLYFYWYRQILGQKVEFLVSFYNNEISEKSEIFDDQFSVERPDGSNFTLKIRSTKLEDSAMYFCASSQKLAGVVEQFFGPGTRLTVL.

This clonotype has just a few counts. CDR3 in amino acids: CASSYFSGPRTDTQYF. Here the CDR3 DNA reads TGTGCCAGCAGTTATTTTAGCGGGCCCCGCACAGATACGCAGTATTTT. J is TRBJ2-3 and V is TRBV6-5; 7 positions match TRBD2. Trimming at V came to 3 bases and at J to 1 base, leaving 7 bases not matched to a gene. The CDR3 runs to 16 residues. Germline-derived CDR1 and CDR2 are MNHEY and SVGAGI.